This TCR beta chain was identified during a study of CD8 T cells in ankylosing spondylitis. Study-level findings and limits: Disease-linked clones reportedly showed significant enrichment in matched ankylosing spondylitis synovial fluid. There was a TCR beta motif, made of several highly homologous variants, that appeared characteristic of ankylosing spondylitis blood. Those disease-linked clones were CD8+; they were also relatively rare in peripheral blood. Prior work had noted some motif variants in reactive arthritis blood and synovial fluid.

Researchers built TCR beta libraries using quantitative 5'-RACE with molecular barcodes. Each CDR3 protein is one row after TCRdb ran MiXCR on the 5' RACE reads. The sample has roughly 450,000 distinct CDR3 sequences; around 26% are singletons. With regard to this clonotype: The antigen is not known. Mismatch with germline at one junction end may stem from a read error.

CDR1 is MNHEY and CDR2 is SVGAGI in the germline V gene. The CDR3 contains 14 residues. The sample was blood, either unsorted or a sorted T cell fraction (not recorded which). J is TRBJ1-3 and V is TRBV6-5, with D possibly being TRBD1 (6 bases). The source of this sequence is a male donor with ankylosing spondylitis. Here the CDR3 DNA reads TGTGCCAGCAGTTACGGGGTCAGGGGAAACACCACATATTTT. Residues: CASSYGVRGNTTYF.